What follows describes a single T cell receptor beta chain. Methods used by the authors: How many nucleated cells were present was estimated from reference gene primer amplification. TCRdb's table, derived via immunoSEQ multiplex PCR, lists solely in-frame clones and lacks some. V and J calls and clone size are as listed in that table; D and trimming were resolved from the DNA. The sample shows roughly 180,000 clones, more than 75% of them seen only once. This record belongs to a study of blood T cell repertoires in COVID-19. The wider study: Spain, Italy and the United States supplied samples that represented acute and convalescent COVID-19. PBMCs, B-cell-depleted T cells, or T cells provided the cDNA or gDNA that made up the material.

The CDR3 spans 17 residues. Germline V gene data show CDR1 as MNHEY and CDR2 as SMNVEV (reference sequence). Trimming took 0 bases from V and 6 from J; bases not matched to a gene: 8. Input material: peripheral blood. J is TRBJ1-6 and V is TRBV27; 7 bases agree with TRBD1. The receptor was isolated from a woman between 45 and 60 years old with active or convalescent COVID-19. CDR3 in amino acids: CASSLSTAGQPNSPLHF. Written as DNA, the CDR3 is TGTGCCAGCAGTTTATCGACGGCGGGACAGCCTAATTCACCCCTCCACTTT.